The T cell receptor (beta chain) described here comes from a study of T cell repertoires in cytomegalovirus infection. The CDR3 sequence is 14 residues long. Trimming stripped 4 bases from V and 3 bases from J, with 12 bases between. CDR1 is SGHVS, CDR2 FQNEAQ, per germline. This clonotype was counted many times. What it recognizes is unknown. MiXCR, run by TCRdb on the reads, gives a single entry per CDR3 protein. The sample holds under 850,000 distinct CDR3 sequences, 30% to 35% seen once. The starting material was cultured PBMCs, obtained from culture after CMV antigen stimulation. This rearrangement joins TRBV7-8 to TRBJ1-1; D ambiguous. The clonotype comes from a human donor in good health (CMV status not recorded). Some clones in this sample may be carry-over from other donors' samples. The CDR3 DNA is TGTGCCAGCAGCTCCGTGGGGTCTGACACTGAAGCTTTCTTT. Translating gives CASSSVGSDTEAFF.